A single sample is the source of the 28 T cell receptor beta chains below, sequenced in a study of graft-versus-host responses after intestinal transplantation. Antigen specificity for these receptors is unknown. Profiling relied on immunoSEQ multiplex PCR, and the TCRdb table lists in-frame clones only, not all of them. The data contain about 86,000 clones, roughly nine tenths of them seen just once; the ten biggest clones take up roughly 0.3%. Specimen: unstimulated CD4+ T cells sorted from spleen or lymph node cells, collected before transplant. The receptors shown here come from a human donor who was the organ donor for an intestinal transplant.

J is TRBJ2-7 and V is TRBV10-3, with TRBD2 identical over 9 bases. The CDR3 covers 16 residues. Trimming removed 5 bases from V and 3 bases from J; junction bases left unmatched: 11. CDR1 and CDR2 from the germline V gene are ENHRY and SYGVKD. The CDR3 sequence is CAISRGGVAGDYEQYF. The DNA for the CDR3 is TGTGCCATCAGTAGAGGGGGGGTAGCGGGAGACTACGAGCAGTACTTC.

The chain links TRBV6-5 to TRBJ1-5; 9 bases are shared with TRBD1. With 4 bases clipped from V and 3 bases from J, the junction kept 7 bases outside the gene matches. The CDR3 has 16 residues. The V gene's germline CDR1 is MNHEY and CDR2 SVGAGI. This CDR3 reads CASSSLTGGNNQPQHF. The CDR3 DNA is TGTGCCAGCAGTTCCCTGACAGGGGGAAACAATCAGCCCCAGCATTTT.

The chain joins TRBV28 to TRBJ2-2; TRBD1 aligns across 7 bases. The V segment lost 7 bases and the J segment 5 bases; nucleotides outside the gene matches: 7. The CDR3 extends over 14 amino acids. The germline V gene encodes CDR1 MDHEN and CDR2 SYDVKM. The CDR3 sequence: CASKPDRVTGELFF. The CDR3 DNA follows: TGTGCCAGCAAACCCGACAGGGTTACCGGGGAGCTGTTTTTT.

Notes on this clone: The missing conserved phenylalanine or tryptophan at the end of this CDR3 makes a read error likely. Because the CDR3's place on the DNA is in doubt, the DNA is left out and the CDR3 is given as listed by TCRdb. CDR3 sequence: CATSRDLRIVL. The chain links TRBV15 to TRBJ1-1. The CDR3 is made up of 11 amino acids, end residues included. The germline CDR1 and CDR2 sequences are LNHNV and YYDKDF (reference sequence).

This chain links TRBV19 with TRBJ1-2, with D possibly matching TRBD1 (6 bases). Germline V gene sequence: CDR1 LNHDA, CDR2 SQIVND (reference sequence). Between the trimmed V and J ends, which lost 4 bases and 2 bases, there was a span of 8 bases. This CDR3 comprises 13 residues. CDR3 amino acids: CASSNRENYGYTF. Here the CDR3 DNA reads TGTGCCAGTAGTAACAGGGAGAACTATGGCTACACCTTC.

This chain connects TRBV28 to TRBJ1-3; no definite D call. Germline V gene data show CDR1 as MDHEN and CDR2 as SYDVKM. The CDR3 covers 14 residues. The germline V and J ends were trimmed by 5 bases and 4 bases, with 12 bases remaining between them. The CDR3 DNA reads as TGTGCCAGCAGTCTAATCACCGGGGGAAACACCATATATTTT. Its translation is CASSLITGGNTIYF.

The chain has TRBV5-4 and TRBJ2-7, with 12 bases aligning to TRBD1. Germline CDR1 reads SGHNT; CDR2 reads YYREEE (reference sequence). The CDR3 consists of 15 residues. Unmatched junction bases numbered 9, after V lost 4 bases and J lost 7 bases. The CDR3: CASSPDGTGGREQYF. DNA of the CDR3: TGTGCCAGCAGCCCAGACGGGACAGGGGGCAGGGAGCAGTACTTC.

The chain employs TRBV21-1 and TRBJ2-3; TRBD2, the table's D call, was not compared with the DNA. TRBV21-1 is described as a pseudogene. CDR3 length: 14 residues. This CDR3 is CASSNGGETDTQYF. The CDR3 region has the DNA TGTGCCAGCAGCAACGGGGGGGAGACAGATACGCAGTATTTT.

The V and J genes are TRBV5-1 and TRBJ2-7, with TRBD1 matching 9 bases. The CDR3 consists of 15 residues. The V segment lost 4 bases and the J segment 4 bases; nucleotides outside the gene matches: 9. Looked up from germline, CDR1 is SGHRS and CDR2 is YFSETQ. CDR3 residues: CASSPRGTGRYEQYF. Written as DNA, the CDR3 is TGCGCCAGCAGCCCGAGGGGGACAGGGAGATACGAGCAGTACTTC.

J is TRBJ1-1 and V is TRBV30; D gene unclear. V was clipped by 0 bases and J by 1 base, with 9 bases between them. This CDR3 has 14 residues. Per the germline V gene, CDR1 is GTSNPN and CDR2 is SVGIG (reference sequence). This CDR3 reads CAWSVPPRNTEAFF. CDR3 DNA: TGTGCCTGGAGTGTACCTCCTAGGAACACTGAAGCTTTCTTT.

V and J are TRBV19 and TRBJ2-6, with D possibly being TRBD1 (5 bases). The V gene's germline CDR1 is LNHDA and CDR2 SQIVND (reference sequence). V lost 6 bases, J lost 4 bases, and 19 bases lay in between. The CDR3 runs 17 residues. CDR3 in amino acids: CASSPQLQGSGANVLTF. The CDR3, as DNA: TGTGCCAGTAGCCCACAACTCCAGGGCTCCGGGGCCAACGTCCTGACTTTC.

The gene calls are TRBV7-9 and TRBJ2-1, with TRBD1 identical over 7 bases. CDR1 is SEHNR and CDR2 is FQNEAQ in the germline V gene (reference sequence). Losses at the gene ends were 6 bases for V and 8 bases for J; bases not matched to a gene: 4. The CDR3 contains 12 residues. The CDR3, as DNA: TGTGCCAGCAGTGCCCAGGGGGATGAGCAGTTCTTC. Its translation is CASSAQGDEQFF.

The chain carries TRBV5-8 and TRBJ2-5; no clear D gene. V was pared by 4 bases and J by 2 bases, with 3 bases between. This CDR3 contains 11 residues. Germline values: CDR1 SGHTS, CDR2 YDEGEE. The CDR3 region has the DNA TGTGCCAGCAGCCAGCAAGAGACCCAGTACTTC. This encodes CASSQQETQYF.

This sequence joins TRBV5-8 and TRBJ2-1, with TRBD2 identical over 12 bases. This CDR3 spans 14 amino acids. Germline loops: CDR1 SGHTS, CDR2 YDEGEE. The junction had 4 bases not matched to a gene; V was cut back by 8 bases and J by 4 bases. The DNA for the CDR3 is TGTGCCAGTCGGACTAGCGGGACTTACAATGAGCAGTTCTTC. Protein sequence: CASRTSGTYNEQFF.

The genes are TRBV5-4 and TRBJ2-5; tentative D call: TRBD1 (6 bases). The CDR3 has 14 amino acids. Trimming removed 4 bases from V and 5 bases from J, with 15 bases in between. The germline V gene encodes CDR1 SGHNT and CDR2 YYREEE (reference sequence). The CDR3, as DNA: TGTGCCAGCAGCCGGCCCAGGGGTAATGAGACCCAGTACTTC. It is translated as CASSRPRGNETQYF.

A few counts support this clone. V gene TRBV4-3 combines with J gene TRBJ2-3, with TRBD2 matching over 12 bases. V dropped 1 base and J dropped 6; count of bases not matched to a gene: 5. CDR1 is LGHNA and CDR2 is YSLEER in the germline V gene. This CDR3 contains 16 residues. The CDR3 nucleotides read TGCGCCAGCAGCCAAGTCCTAGCGGGAGGGCCGGATACGCAGTATTTT. Translation: CASSQVLAGGPDTQYF.

V is TRBV7-3 and J is TRBJ1-6, with 9 bases identical to TRBD1. Per the germline V gene, CDR1 is SGHTA and CDR2 is FQGTGA. The V segment lost 5 bases and the J segment 3 bases; nucleotides outside the gene matches: 5. This CDR3 has 16 amino acids. The CDR3 reads CASSAQGAGYNSPLHF. CDR3 DNA sequence: TGTGCCAGCAGCGCACAGGGGGCCGGCTATAATTCACCCCTCCACTTT.

The chain carries TRBV5-1 and TRBJ2-1, with 8 bases lining up with TRBD2. Looked up from germline, CDR1 is SGHRS and CDR2 is YFSETQ. This CDR3 region has 16 residues. Trimming cost V 1 base and J 7 bases; bases outside gene matches: 10. In DNA, the CDR3 is TGCGCCAGCAGCTTGTTAGCTACTAGCGGTGGGAATGAGCAGTTCTTC. This gives the protein CASSLLATSGGNEQFF.

The rearrangement joins TRBV5-5 to TRBJ2-1; possible D gene TRBD2, 6 bases. CDR1 SGHKS and CDR2 YYEKEE come from the germline V gene (reference sequence). V was trimmed by 4 bases and J by 0 bases, leaving 11 bases between them. This CDR3 is 15 amino acids long. CDR3 protein: CASSQGGSSYNEQFF. For the CDR3, the DNA is TGTGCCAGCAGCCAAGGAGGGAGCTCCTACAATGAGCAGTTCTTC.

V and J are TRBV2 and TRBJ1-5, with TRBD1 matching 8 bases. The germline gives CDR1 SNHLY, CDR2 FYNNEI. The trim removed 6 bases at V and 7 bases at J, leaving 8 bases unmatched. This CDR3 has 14 amino acids. CDR3 amino acids: CASSGQGLRQPQHF. The CDR3 bases are TGTGCCAGCAGCGGACAGGGTTTGAGGCAGCCCCAGCATTTT. The whole variable domain, filled in from reference TRBV2 and TRBJ1-5, reads EPEVTQTPSHQVTQMGQEVILRCVPISNHLYFYWYRQILGQKVEFLVSFYNNEISEKSEIFDDQFSVERPDGSNFTLKIRSTKLEDSAMYFCASSGQGLRQPQHFGDGTRLSIL.

This chain uses TRBV4-1 with TRBJ2-1; the D gene is possibly TRBD1 (5 bases). V dropped 6 bases and J dropped 0 bases, with 15 bases sitting between them. In germline, CDR1 is MGHRA, CDR2 YSYEKL. The CDR3 is 16 amino acids. CDR3 protein: CASRAQTVSSYNEQFF. CDR3 in DNA: TGCGCCAGCAGAGCACAGACAGTGAGCTCCTACAATGAGCAGTTCTTC.

The gene calls are TRBV30 and TRBJ1-4; D may be TRBD1 (6 bases). The CDR3 consists of 14 residues. Germline V gene sequence: CDR1 GTSNPN, CDR2 SVGIG (reference sequence). V was trimmed by 5 bases and J by 7 bases, leaving 17 bases between them. In DNA form, the CDR3 reads TGTGCCTGGGGGTGGGGGGGGGCAAGTGAAAAACTGTTTTTT. Amino acids: CAWGWGGASEKLFF.

The rearrangement joins TRBV6-5 to TRBJ2-3; 9 nucleotides agree with TRBD2. V lost 7 bases, J lost 2 bases, and 7 bases stayed unmatched. Germline V CDR1 and CDR2: MNHEY, SVGAGI. This CDR3 is built from 15 residues. The DNA for the CDR3 is TGTGCCAGCACTGGGCTAGCGGGATTCACAGATACGCAGTATTTT. This encodes CASTGLAGFTDTQYF.

This clone showed up just once. The CDR3 DNA sequence: TGTGCCAGCAGTTTATATGGCAGTAATGAAAAACTGTTTTTT. Encoded protein: CASSLYGSNEKLFF. The chain combines TRBV27 with TRBJ1-4; D is unresolved. The CDR3 is 14 amino acids. Trimming pared 1 base from V and 4 bases from J, leaving 7 bases between. CDR1 MNHEY and CDR2 SMNVEV come from the germline V gene (reference sequence).

The chain uses TRBV18 and TRBJ1-1; no clear D. Looked up from germline, CDR1 is KGHSH and CDR2 is LQKENI. Trimming stripped 4 bases from V and 1 base from J, with 7 bases between. The CDR3 is made up of 13 amino acids. This CDR3 reads CASSQNGNTEAFF. CDR3 nucleotide sequence: TGTGCCAGCTCACAGAACGGGAACACTGAAGCTTTCTTT.

In this sample, this clone turned up once. J is TRBJ2-3 and V is TRBV4-2; D unclear. This CDR3 comprises 15 residues. CDR1 and CDR2 from the germline V gene are LGHNA and YNFKEQ. V lost 1 base to trimming and J lost 8 bases, with 16 bases between them. The CDR3 here is CASSQGPAVVSTQYF. The CDR3 DNA reads TGTGCCAGCAGCCAAGGGCCCGCGGTGGTTAGTACGCAGTATTTT.

The count of this clone is one. The CDR3 nucleotides are TGTGCCAGCAGCCAAGAGAGGGGACTAGACCACAATGAGCAGTTCTTC. It is translated as CASSQERGLDHNEQFF. The chain uses TRBV4-2 and TRBJ2-1, with TRBD2 matching over 8 bases. The CDR3 loop spans 16 amino acids. Germline V gene data show CDR1 as LGHNA and CDR2 as YNFKEQ. V lost 0 bases, J lost 5 bases, and 6 bases stayed unmatched.

The chain employs TRBV6-5 and TRBJ1-2; tentative D call: TRBD1 (5 bases). The CDR3 runs 13 residues. V was shortened by 2 bases and J by 4 bases, with 8 bases between the two germline ends. The germline V gene has CDR1 MNHEY and CDR2 SVGAGI. The chain's CDR3 is CASSYTGSYGYTF. The CDR3 DNA is TGTGCCAGCAGTTACACAGGCAGCTATGGCTACACCTTC.